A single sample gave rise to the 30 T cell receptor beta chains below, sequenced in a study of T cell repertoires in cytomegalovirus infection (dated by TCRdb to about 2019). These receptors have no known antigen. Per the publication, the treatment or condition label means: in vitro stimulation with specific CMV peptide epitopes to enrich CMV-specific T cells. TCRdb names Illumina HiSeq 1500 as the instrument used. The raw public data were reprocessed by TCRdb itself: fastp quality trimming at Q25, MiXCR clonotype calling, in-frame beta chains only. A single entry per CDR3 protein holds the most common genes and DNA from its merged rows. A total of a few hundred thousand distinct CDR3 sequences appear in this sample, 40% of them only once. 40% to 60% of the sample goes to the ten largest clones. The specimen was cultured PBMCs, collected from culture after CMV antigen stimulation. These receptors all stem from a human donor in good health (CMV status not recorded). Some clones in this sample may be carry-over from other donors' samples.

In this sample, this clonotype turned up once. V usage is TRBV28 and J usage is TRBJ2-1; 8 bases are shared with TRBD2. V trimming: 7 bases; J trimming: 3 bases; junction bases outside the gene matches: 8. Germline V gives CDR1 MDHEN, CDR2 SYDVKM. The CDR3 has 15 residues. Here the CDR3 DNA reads TGTGCCAGCATCAGCGGCGGGGGGCACTACAATGAGCAGTTCTTC. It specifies CASISGGGHYNEQFF.

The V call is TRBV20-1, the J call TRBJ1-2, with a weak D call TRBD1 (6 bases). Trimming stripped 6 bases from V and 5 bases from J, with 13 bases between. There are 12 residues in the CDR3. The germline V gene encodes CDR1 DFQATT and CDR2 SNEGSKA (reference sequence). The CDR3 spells CSAKRTAYGYTF. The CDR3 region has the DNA TGCAGTGCGAAGCGGACAGCTTATGGCTACACCTTC.

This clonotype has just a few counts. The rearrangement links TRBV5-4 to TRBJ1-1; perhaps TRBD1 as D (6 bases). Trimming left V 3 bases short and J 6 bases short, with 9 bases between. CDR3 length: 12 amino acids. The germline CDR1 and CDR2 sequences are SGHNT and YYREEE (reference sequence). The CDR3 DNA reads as TGTGCCAGCAGCTACACAGGGTCTGAAGCTTTCTTT. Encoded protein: CASSYTGSEAFF. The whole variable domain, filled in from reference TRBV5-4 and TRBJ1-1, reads ETGVTQSPTHLIKTRGQQVTLRCSSQSGHNTVSWYQQALGQGPQFIFQYYREEENGRGNFPPRFSGLQFPNYSSELNVNALELDDSALYLCASSYTGSEAFFGQGTRLTVV.

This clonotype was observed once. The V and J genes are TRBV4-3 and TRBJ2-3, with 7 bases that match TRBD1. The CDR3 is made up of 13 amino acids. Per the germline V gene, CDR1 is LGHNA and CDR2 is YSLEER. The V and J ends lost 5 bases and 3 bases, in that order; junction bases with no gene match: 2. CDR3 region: CASSDRVTDTQYF. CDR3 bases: TGCGCCAGCAGCGACAGGGTTACAGATACGCAGTATTTT.

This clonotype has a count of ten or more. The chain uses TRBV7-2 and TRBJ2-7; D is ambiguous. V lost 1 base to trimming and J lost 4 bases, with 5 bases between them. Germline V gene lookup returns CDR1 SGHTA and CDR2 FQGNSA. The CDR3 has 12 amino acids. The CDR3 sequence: CASSLVAYEQYF. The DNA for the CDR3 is TGTGCCAGCAGCTTAGTGGCATACGAGCAGTACTTC. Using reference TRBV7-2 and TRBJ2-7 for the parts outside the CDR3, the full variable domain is GAGVSQSPSNKVTEKGKDVELRCDPISGHTALYWYRQSLGQGLEFLIYFQGNSAPDKSGLPSDRFSAERTGGSVSTLTIQRTQQEDSAVYLCASSLVAYEQYFGPGTRLTVT.

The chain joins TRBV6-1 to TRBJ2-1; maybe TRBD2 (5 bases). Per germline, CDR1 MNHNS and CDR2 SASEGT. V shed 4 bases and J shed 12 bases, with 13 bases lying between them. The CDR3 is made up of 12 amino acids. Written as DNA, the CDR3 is TGTGCCAGCAGTGCACTAGTTTCGAGGCAGTTCTTC. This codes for CASSALVSRQFF.

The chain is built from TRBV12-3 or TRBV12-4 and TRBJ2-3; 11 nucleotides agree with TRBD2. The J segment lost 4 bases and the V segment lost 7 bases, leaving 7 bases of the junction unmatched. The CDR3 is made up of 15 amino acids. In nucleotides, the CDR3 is TGTGCCAGCATAACTAGCGGGAGATCCCCAGATACGCAGTATTTT. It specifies CASITSGRSPDTQYF.

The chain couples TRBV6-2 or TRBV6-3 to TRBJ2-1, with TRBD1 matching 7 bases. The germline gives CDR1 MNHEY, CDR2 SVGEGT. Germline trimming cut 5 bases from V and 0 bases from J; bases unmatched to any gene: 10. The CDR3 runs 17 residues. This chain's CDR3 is CASSPTLRGSSYNEQFF. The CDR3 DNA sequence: TGTGCCAGCAGTCCAACCCTCAGGGGGAGCTCCTACAATGAGCAGTTCTTC.

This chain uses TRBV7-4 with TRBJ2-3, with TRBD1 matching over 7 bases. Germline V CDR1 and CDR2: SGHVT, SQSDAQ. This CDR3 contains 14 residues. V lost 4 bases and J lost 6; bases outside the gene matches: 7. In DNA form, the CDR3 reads TGTGCCAGCAGCTCGAAGGGGGCCCGGGATACGCAGTATTTT. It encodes CASSSKGARDTQYF.

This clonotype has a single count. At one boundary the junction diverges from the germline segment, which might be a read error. CDR3 nucleotide sequence: TGTGCCAGCAGCCGCGGACTAGCGGGGGCCTACAATGAGCAGTTCTTC. It translates to CASSRGLAGAYNEQFF. The V call is TRBV4-1, the J call TRBJ2-1, with 13 bases that match TRBD2. The CDR3 loop spans 16 amino acids. Per the germline V gene, CDR1 is MGHRA and CDR2 is YSYEKL.

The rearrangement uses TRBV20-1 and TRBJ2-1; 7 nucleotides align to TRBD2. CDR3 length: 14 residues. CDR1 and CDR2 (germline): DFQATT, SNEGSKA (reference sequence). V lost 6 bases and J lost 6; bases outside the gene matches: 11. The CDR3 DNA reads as TGCAGTGCAAAAGCTGGGGGGGTCGGCAATGAGCAGTTCTTC. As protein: CSAKAGGVGNEQFF.

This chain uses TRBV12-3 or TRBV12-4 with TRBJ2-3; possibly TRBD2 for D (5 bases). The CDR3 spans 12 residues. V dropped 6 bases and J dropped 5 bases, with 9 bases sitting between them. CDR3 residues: CASRTEGDTQYF. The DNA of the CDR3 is TGTGCCAGCAGGACCGAGGGAGATACGCAGTATTTT.

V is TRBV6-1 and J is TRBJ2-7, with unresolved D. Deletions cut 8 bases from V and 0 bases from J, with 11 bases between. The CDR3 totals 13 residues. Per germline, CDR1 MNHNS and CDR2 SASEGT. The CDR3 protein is CASERQGSYEQYF. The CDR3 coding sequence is TGTGCCAGCGAAAGACAAGGCTCCTACGAGCAGTACTTC.

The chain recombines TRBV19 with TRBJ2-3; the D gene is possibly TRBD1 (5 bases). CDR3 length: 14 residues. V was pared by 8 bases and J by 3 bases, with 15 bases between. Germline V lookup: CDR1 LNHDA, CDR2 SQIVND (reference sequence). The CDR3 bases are TGTGCCAGTGGGGCTGGCACTTATACAGATACGCAGTATTTT. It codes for CASGAGTYTDTQYF.

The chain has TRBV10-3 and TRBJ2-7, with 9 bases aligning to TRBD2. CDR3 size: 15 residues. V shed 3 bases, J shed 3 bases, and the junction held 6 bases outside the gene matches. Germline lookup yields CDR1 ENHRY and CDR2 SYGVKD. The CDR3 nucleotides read TGTGCCATCAGTGATGTCAAGCGGGGGGTCTACGAGCAGTACTTC. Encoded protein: CAISDVKRGVYEQYF.

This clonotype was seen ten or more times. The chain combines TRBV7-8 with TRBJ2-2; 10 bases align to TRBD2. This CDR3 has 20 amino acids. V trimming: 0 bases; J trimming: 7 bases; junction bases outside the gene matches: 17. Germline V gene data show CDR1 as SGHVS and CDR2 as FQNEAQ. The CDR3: CASSLAPGLRTSGNVGELFF. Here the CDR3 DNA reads TGTGCCAGCAGCTTAGCGCCGGGGCTGAGAACTAGCGGGAACGTCGGGGAGCTGTTTTTT.

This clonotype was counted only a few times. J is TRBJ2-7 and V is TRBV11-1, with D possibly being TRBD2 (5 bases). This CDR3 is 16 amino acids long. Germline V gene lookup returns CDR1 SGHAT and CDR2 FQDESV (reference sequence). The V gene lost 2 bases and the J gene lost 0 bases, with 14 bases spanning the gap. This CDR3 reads CASSLYPRGNSYEQYF. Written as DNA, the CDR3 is TGTGCCAGCAGCTTATATCCTCGAGGGAACTCCTACGAGCAGTACTTC.

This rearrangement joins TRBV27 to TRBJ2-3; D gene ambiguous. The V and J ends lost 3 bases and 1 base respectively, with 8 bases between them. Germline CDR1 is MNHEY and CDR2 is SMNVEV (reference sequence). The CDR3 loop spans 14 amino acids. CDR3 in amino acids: CASSFRPRTDTQYF. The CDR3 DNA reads TGTGCCAGCAGTTTTAGGCCTCGCACAGATACGCAGTATTTT.

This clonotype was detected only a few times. The CDR3 is CASSPGLAGGIDEQFF. As DNA, the CDR3 is TGTGCCAGCAGTCCGGGACTAGCGGGGGGTATCGATGAGCAGTTCTTC. The rearrangement joins TRBV2 to TRBJ2-1; 15 nucleotides align to TRBD2. V lost 5 bases, J lost 8 bases, and 7 bases stayed unmatched. CDR1 SNHLY and CDR2 FYNNEI come from the germline V gene. The CDR3 has 16 amino acids.

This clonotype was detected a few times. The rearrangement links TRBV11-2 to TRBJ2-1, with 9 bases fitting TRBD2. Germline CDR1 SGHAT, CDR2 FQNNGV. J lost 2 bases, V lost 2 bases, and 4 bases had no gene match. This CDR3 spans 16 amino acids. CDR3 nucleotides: TGTGCCAGCAGCTTAAGGCGGGAGGGTCCCTACAATGAGCAGTTCTTC. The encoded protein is CASSLRREGPYNEQFF. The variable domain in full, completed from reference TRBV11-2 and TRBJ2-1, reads EAGVAQSPRYKIIEKRQSVAFWCNPISGHATLYWYQQILGQGPKLLIQFQNNGVVDDSQLPKDRFSAERLKGVDSTLKIQPAKLEDSAVYLCASSLRREGPYNEQFFGPGTRLTVL.

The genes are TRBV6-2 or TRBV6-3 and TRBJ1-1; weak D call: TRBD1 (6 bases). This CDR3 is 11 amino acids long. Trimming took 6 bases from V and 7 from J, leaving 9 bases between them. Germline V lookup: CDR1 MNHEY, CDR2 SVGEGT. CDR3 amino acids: CASRDSNEAFF. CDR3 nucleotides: TGTGCCAGCAGGGACAGTAATGAAGCTTTCTTT.

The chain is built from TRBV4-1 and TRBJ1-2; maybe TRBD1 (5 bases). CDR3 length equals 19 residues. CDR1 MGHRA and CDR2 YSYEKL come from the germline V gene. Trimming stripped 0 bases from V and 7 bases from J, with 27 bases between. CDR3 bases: TGCGCCAGCAGCCAAGATAGGGGTTCCGGGGCCCCAAAATGGAGTGGCTACACCTTC. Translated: CASSQDRGSGAPKWSGYTF.

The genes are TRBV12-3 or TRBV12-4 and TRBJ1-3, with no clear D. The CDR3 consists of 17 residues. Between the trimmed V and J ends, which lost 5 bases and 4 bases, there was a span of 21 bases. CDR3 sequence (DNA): TGTGCCAGCAGTCGGGCCGTAACGGGCGCCCGGGGAAACACCATATATTTT. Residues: CASSRAVTGARGNTIYF.

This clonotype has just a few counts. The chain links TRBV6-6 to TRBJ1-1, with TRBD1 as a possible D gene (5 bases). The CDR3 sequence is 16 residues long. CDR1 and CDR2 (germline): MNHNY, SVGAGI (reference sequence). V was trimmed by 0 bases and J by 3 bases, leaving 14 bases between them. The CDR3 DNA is TGTGCCAGCAGTTACTCGACGGGGGATTCGGACACTGAAGCTTTCTTT. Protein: CASSYSTGDSDTEAFF.

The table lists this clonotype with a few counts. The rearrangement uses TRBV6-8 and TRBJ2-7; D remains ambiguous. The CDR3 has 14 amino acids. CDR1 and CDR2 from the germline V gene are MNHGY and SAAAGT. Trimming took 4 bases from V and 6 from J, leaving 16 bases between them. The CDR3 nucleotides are TGTGCCAGCAGTTCTCCGGGCCTAACCGCCGAGCAGTACTTC. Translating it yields CASSSPGLTAEQYF.

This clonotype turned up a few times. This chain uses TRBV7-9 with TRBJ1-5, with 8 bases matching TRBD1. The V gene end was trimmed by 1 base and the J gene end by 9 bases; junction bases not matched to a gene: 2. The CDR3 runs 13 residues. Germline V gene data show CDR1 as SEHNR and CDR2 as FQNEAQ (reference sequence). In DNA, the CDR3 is TGTGCCAGCAGCTTAGGGACAGGGACGCCCCAGCATTTT. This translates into CASSLGTGTPQHF.

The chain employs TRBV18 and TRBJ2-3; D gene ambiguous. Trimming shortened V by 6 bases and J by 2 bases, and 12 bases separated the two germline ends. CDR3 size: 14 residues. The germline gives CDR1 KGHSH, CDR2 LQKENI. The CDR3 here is CASSTLSATDTQYF. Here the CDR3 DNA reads TGTGCCAGCTCCACGCTCAGCGCCACAGATACGCAGTATTTT.

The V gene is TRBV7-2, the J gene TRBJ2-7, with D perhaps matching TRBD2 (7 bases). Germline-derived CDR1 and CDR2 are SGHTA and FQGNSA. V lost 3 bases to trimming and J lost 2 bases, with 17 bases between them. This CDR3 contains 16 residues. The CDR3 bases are TGTGCCAGCAGCTTGGGGAGGGGGACACCAGCCTACGAGCAGTACTTC. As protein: CASSLGRGTPAYEQYF.

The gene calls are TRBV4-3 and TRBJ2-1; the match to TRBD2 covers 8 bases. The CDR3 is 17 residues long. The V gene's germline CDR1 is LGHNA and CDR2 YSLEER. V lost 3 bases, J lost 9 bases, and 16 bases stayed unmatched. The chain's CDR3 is CASSHPLGSGSGGEQFF. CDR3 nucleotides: TGCGCCAGCAGCCACCCCTTAGGGAGCGGGAGTGGAGGTGAGCAGTTCTTC.

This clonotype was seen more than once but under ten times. The CDR3 reads CASSGDQGMLDTQYF. The CDR3 nucleotides are TGCGCCAGCAGCGGGGACCAGGGGATGTTAGATACGCAGTATTTT. The chain is built from TRBV5-1 and TRBJ2-3, with D tentatively TRBD1 (6 bases). Per the germline V gene, CDR1 is SGHRS and CDR2 is YFSETQ. This CDR3 contains 15 residues. V gave up 4 bases and J gave up 5 bases, with 17 bases separating them.